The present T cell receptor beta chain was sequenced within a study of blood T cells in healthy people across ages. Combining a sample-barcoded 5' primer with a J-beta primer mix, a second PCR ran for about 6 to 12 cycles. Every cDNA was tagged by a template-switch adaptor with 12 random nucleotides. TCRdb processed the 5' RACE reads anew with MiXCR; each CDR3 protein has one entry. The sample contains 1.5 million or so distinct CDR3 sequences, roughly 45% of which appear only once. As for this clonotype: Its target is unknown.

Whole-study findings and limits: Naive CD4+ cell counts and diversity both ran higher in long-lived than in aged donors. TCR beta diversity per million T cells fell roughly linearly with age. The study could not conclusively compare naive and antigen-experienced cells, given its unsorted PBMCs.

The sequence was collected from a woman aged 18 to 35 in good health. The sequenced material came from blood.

The CDR3 sequence is CSGTGVANEKLFF. CDR3 nucleotides: TGCAGCGGGACAGGGGTGGCTAATGAAAAACTGTTTTTT. The V gene is TRBV29-1, the J gene TRBJ1-4; TRBD1 matches at 9 bases. Germline CDR1 reads SQVTM; CDR2 reads ANQGSEA. V lost 7 bases and J lost 3; bases outside the gene matches: 3. The CDR3 has 13 residues.